This T cell receptor (beta chain) appears in the sequencing data of a study of cytomegalovirus exposure and HLA in healthy donors. Amplification used 60 Vbeta primers and 13 Jbeta primers. Method: immunoSEQ multiplex PCR; TCRdb's copy keeps in-frame clones and lacks some. Of fewer than 200,000 clones in the sample, about 80% were seen once. V gave up 4 bases and J gave up 7 bases; unmatched junction bases: 8. CDR1 and CDR2 (germline): SGHNT, YYREEE (reference sequence). The length of the CDR3 is 14 residues. The chain has TRBV5-4 and TRBJ1-2; 9 bases line up with TRBD1. The TCR sequence derives from a woman in her forties or fifties in good health and CMV-seropositive. Sequencing used PBMCs. CDR3 protein: CASSPEDRGVGYTF. The CDR3 DNA reads as TGTGCCAGCAGCCCGGAGGACAGGGGAGTTGGCTACACCTTC.